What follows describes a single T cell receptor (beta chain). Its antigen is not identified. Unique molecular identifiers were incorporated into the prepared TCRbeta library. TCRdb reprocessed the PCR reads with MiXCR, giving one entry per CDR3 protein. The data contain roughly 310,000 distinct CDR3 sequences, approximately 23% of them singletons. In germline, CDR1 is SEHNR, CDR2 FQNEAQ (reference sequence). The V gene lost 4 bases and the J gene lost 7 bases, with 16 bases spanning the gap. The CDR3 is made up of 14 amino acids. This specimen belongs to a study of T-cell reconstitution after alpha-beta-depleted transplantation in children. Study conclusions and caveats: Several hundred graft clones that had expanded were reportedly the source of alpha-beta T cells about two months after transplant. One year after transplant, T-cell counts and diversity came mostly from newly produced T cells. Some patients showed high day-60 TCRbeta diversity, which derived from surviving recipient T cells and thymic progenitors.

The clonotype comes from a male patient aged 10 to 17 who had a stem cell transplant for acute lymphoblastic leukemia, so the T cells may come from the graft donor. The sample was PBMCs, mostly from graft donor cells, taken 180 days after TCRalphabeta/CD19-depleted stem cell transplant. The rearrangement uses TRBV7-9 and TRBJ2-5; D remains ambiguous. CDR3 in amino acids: CASSSLTAIRTQYF. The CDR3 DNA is TGTGCCAGCAGCTCCCTGACGGCTATTCGGACCCAGTACTTC.